The 5 T cell receptor beta chains given below trace back to one sample, sequenced in a study of T cell changes during pregnancy in multiple sclerosis. Sequencing used immunoSEQ multiplex PCR; TCRdb keeps in-frame clones, though not all of them. The sample comprises approximately 45,000 clones, roughly 93% of which are singletons, and 0.37% rests with the top ten. The starting material was CD4+ T cells from peripheral blood mononuclear cells, obtained in the second trimester of pregnancy. The receptors originated from a female donor in good health, enrolled as a control in a pregnancy study.

The rearrangement links TRBV6-5 to TRBJ2-7; 7 bases match TRBD1. Looked up from germline, CDR1 is MNHEY and CDR2 is SVGAGI. Trimming took 5 bases from V and 3 from J; bases not matched to a gene: 10. There are 15 residues in the CDR3. The CDR3 protein is CASSNRQGTYYEQYF. In DNA form, the CDR3 reads TGTGCCAGCAGTAACCGACAGGGAACATACTACGAGCAGTACTTC.

A single count supports this clone. V gene TRBV11-3 combines with J gene TRBJ2-5; D not certain. The ends were cut back, 4 bases at V and 5 bases at J, with 8 bases in the middle. Germline V gene data show CDR1 as SGHNT and CDR2 as YENEEA. This CDR3 comprises 12 residues. The CDR3: CASSSTAETQYF. In DNA, the CDR3 is TGTGCCAGCAGCTCGACTGCTGAGACCCAGTACTTC.

J is TRBJ1-2 and V is TRBV19; 7 bases agree with TRBD1. This CDR3 has 17 amino acids. The J segment lost 0 bases and the V segment lost 7 bases, leaving 14 bases of the junction unmatched. Germline CDR1 LNHDA, CDR2 SQIVND (reference sequence). The CDR3, as DNA: TGTGCCAGTACCCTTAGACAGGGCGCCTCTACTAACTATGGCTACACCTTC. Translated, it gives CASTLRQGASTNYGYTF.

The chain carries TRBV2 and TRBJ1-6, with D unresolved. Trimming removed 4 bases at V and 8 bases at J, with 12 bases between. The CDR3 is 14 amino acids. CDR1 is SNHLY, CDR2 FYNNEI, per germline. The CDR3 sequence: CASSVSAFDSPLHF. CDR3 DNA: TGTGCCAGCAGTGTCAGTGCCTTTGATTCACCCCTCCACTTT.

The rearrangement uses TRBV19 and TRBJ1-6; D not certain. Germline V gene data show CDR1 as LNHDA and CDR2 as SQIVND (reference sequence). V was clipped by 3 bases and J by 9 bases, with 24 bases between them. The CDR3 is 18 amino acids. CDR3 DNA sequence: TGTGCCAGTAGTATTTCAAGGGAGGTCTGGGAGCGGATTTCACCCCTCCACTTT. It encodes CASSISREVWERISPLHF. The full variable domain, its missing parts supplied by reference TRBV19 and TRBJ1-6, is DGGITQSPKYLFRKEGQNVTLSCEQNLNHDAMYWYRQDPGQGLRLIYYSQIVNDFQKGDIAEGYSVSREKKESFPLTVTSAQKNPTAFYLCASSISREVWERISPLHFGNGTRLTVT.